The rows below give T cell receptor beta chains drawn from one sample of a study of somatic mutations in cytotoxic T cells in rheumatoid arthritis. The assay was immunoSEQ multiplex PCR, and TCRdb's table has in-frame clones only and misses some. This table holds approximately 13,000 clones, less than 80% found once. Material for sequencing was CD8+ T cells sorted from blood. The receptors come from a man between 70 and 80 years old in good health. Each CDR3 is given without its conserved first and last residue. The order of the fields is V gene, J gene, clone size, CDR3 protein. The listing skips clone size in some rows; elsewhere it reads once, few, many or a size class.

v_call: TRBV28; j_call: TRBJ1-6; clone_size: -; cdr3_aa: ASSSGRDSTSPLH
v_call: TRBV10-3; j_call: TRBJ2-2; clone_size: -; cdr3_aa: AISDPELAGVERTGELF
v_call: TRBV9; j_call: TRBJ2-1; clone_size: medium-sized; cdr3_aa: ASSPISYNEQF
v_call: TRBV27; j_call: TRBJ2-7; clone_size: -; cdr3_aa: ASSLSRGRVYEQY
v_call: TRBV10-3; j_call: TRBJ2-1; clone_size: -; cdr3_aa: AISESPSGGANNEQF
v_call: TRBV7-2; j_call: TRBJ2-3; clone_size: -; cdr3_aa: ASSLSVDGTDTQY
v_call: TRBV29-1; j_call: TRBJ2-1; clone_size: few; cdr3_aa: SVEWGNRYNEQF
v_call: TRBV4-1; j_call: TRBJ1-3; clone_size: -; cdr3_aa: ASSQLAQGLGNTIY
v_call: TRBV7-2; j_call: TRBJ2-7; clone_size: -; cdr3_aa: ASSFLRGNSYEQY
v_call: TRBV19; j_call: TRBJ2-1; clone_size: -; cdr3_aa: ASSIGTVRSSYNEQF
v_call: TRBV27; j_call: TRBJ2-1; clone_size: -; cdr3_aa: ASSLLSSYNEQF
v_call: TRBV5-1; j_call: TRBJ1-4; clone_size: -; cdr3_aa: ASSLETGVNEKLF
v_call: TRBV7-9; j_call: TRBJ2-7; clone_size: -; cdr3_aa: ASSNLGQGLGEQY
v_call: TRBV27; j_call: TRBJ2-1; clone_size: -; cdr3_aa: ASSFYGEQF
v_call: TRBV4-3; j_call: TRBJ1-4; clone_size: -; cdr3_aa: ASSQVTASTNEKLF
v_call: TRBV19; j_call: TRBJ1-1; clone_size: once; cdr3_aa: ASTLGTEAF
v_call: TRBV27; j_call: TRBJ1-1; clone_size: -; cdr3_aa: ASSRAGYDLRTEAF
v_call: TRBV21-1; j_call: TRBJ2-1; clone_size: -; cdr3_aa: ASSKGAAHNEQF
v_call: TRBV28; j_call: TRBJ1-1; clone_size: -; cdr3_aa: ASSFLRGRGLEAF
v_call: TRBV7-6; j_call: TRBJ1-4; clone_size: -; cdr3_aa: ASSLGDRALGEKLF
v_call: TRBV7-9; j_call: TRBJ2-1; clone_size: -; cdr3_aa: ASSLQVVVRLEEQF
v_call: TRBV4-3; j_call: TRBJ1-6; clone_size: -; cdr3_aa: ASSQGQGSSPLH
v_call: TRBV19; j_call: TRBJ2-1; clone_size: -; cdr3_aa: ASKISGVYNEQF
v_call: TRBV14; j_call: TRBJ1-2; clone_size: -; cdr3_aa: ASSGTANYGYT
v_call: TRBV27; j_call: TRBJ2-2; clone_size: -; cdr3_aa: ASREVTGELF
v_call: TRBV7-2; j_call: TRBJ1-5; clone_size: -; cdr3_aa: ASSWGANQPQH
v_call: TRBV7-9; j_call: TRBJ1-4; clone_size: -; cdr3_aa: ASSATRGPEKLF
v_call: TRBV4-3; j_call: TRBJ2-6; clone_size: -; cdr3_aa: ASSGLAGSGANVLT
v_call: TRBV7-9; j_call: TRBJ1-6; clone_size: -; cdr3_aa: ASSNHRAADSPLH
v_call: TRBV7-8; j_call: TRBJ1-5; clone_size: -; cdr3_aa: ASSSPLGQGRGNQPQH
v_call: TRBV5-1; j_call: TRBJ1-1; clone_size: few; cdr3_aa: ASSTDRGYSMNTEAF
v_call: TRBV10-2; j_call: TRBJ2-1; clone_size: -; cdr3_aa: ASSGLPRTSGNNEQF
v_call: TRBV27; j_call: TRBJ2-3; clone_size: -; cdr3_aa: ASGEAYSRDTQY
v_call: TRBV9; j_call: TRBJ1-2; clone_size: -; cdr3_aa: ASSVDGGVVYGYT
v_call: TRBV4-1; j_call: TRBJ2-3; clone_size: -; cdr3_aa: ASSQDGAATWDTQY
v_call: TRBV28; j_call: TRBJ2-1; clone_size: -; cdr3_aa: ASSLFGQSSYNEQF
v_call: TRBV6-4; j_call: TRBJ2-1; clone_size: once; cdr3_aa: ASSDEGLARNEQF
v_call: TRBV10-1; j_call: TRBJ1-1; clone_size: -; cdr3_aa: ASSESLLGTGKDAF
v_call: TRBV4-1; j_call: TRBJ2-7; clone_size: once; cdr3_aa: ASSQDNGESSEQY
v_call: TRBV10-3; j_call: TRBJ1-5; clone_size: few; cdr3_aa: AISESGQGNQPQH
v_call: TRBV5-1; j_call: TRBJ1-1; clone_size: -; cdr3_aa: ASSLADRGGSWNTEAF